These 9 T cell receptor beta chains originate from one sample sequenced in a study of Ad26.COV2.S vaccination and SARS-CoV-2 variants. Indicated treatment: over 15 received Ad26.COV2.S at low or high dose, single or two shots; several received placebo; per-sample allocation not given. Sampling occurred on day 63 after the first vaccine or placebo injection. Sequencing used immunoSEQ multiplex PCR; TCRdb keeps in-frame clones, though not all of them. The sample holds approximately 280,000 clones; around 87% are singletons and the top ten take approximately 3.4%. Sequencing used peripheral blood, obtained in a trial of Ad26.COV2.S vaccine versus placebo. Source of these receptors: a person aged 18-60 years who received the Ad26.COV2.S COVID-19 vaccine or a placebo.

The chain links TRBV7-9 to TRBJ2-3; 10 nucleotides align to TRBD2. There are 17 residues in the CDR3. The V gene's germline CDR1 is SEHNR and CDR2 FQNEAQ (reference sequence). Losses at the gene ends were 1 base for V and 4 bases for J; bases not matched to a gene: 8. CDR3 amino acids: CASSLGVTSGGADTQYF. DNA of the CDR3: TGTGCCAGCAGCTTAGGTGTAACGAGCGGGGGGGCAGATACGCAGTATTTT. The whole variable domain, remainder taken from reference TRBV7-9 and TRBJ2-3, is DTGVSQNPRHKITKRGQNVTFRCDPISEHNRLYWYRQTLGQGPEFLTYFQNEAQLEKSRLLSDRFSAERPKGSFSTLEIQRTEQGDSAMYLCASSLGVTSGGADTQYFGPGTRLTVL.

V gene TRBV12-3 or TRBV12-4 combines with J gene TRBJ1-1; no clear D gene. Trimming removed 4 bases from V and 4 bases from J, with 10 bases in between. This CDR3 region has 13 residues. The CDR3 nucleotides are TGTGCCAGCAGTTCCAACGATGGCACTGAAGCTTTCTTT. Its translation is CASSSNDGTEAFF.

This chain joins TRBV28 and TRBJ1-2; 8 bases agree with TRBD1. CDR3 size: 15 residues. J lost 8 bases, V lost 1 base, and 9 bases had no gene match. Germline values: CDR1 MDHEN, CDR2 SYDVKM. Here the CDR3 DNA reads TGTGCCAGCAGTTTATCCGCGACAGGGGTGAAAGGCTACACCTTC. Translating it yields CASSLSATGVKGYTF.

This chain uses TRBV7-2 with TRBJ2-7; D is undetermined. CDR3 length: 14 residues. The ends were cut back, 3 bases at V and 0 bases at J, with 9 bases in the middle. CDR1 and CDR2 (germline): SGHTA, FQGNSA. In DNA, the CDR3 is TGTGCCAGCAGCTTGCGCAGGACCTCCTACGAGCAGTACTTC. This translates into CASSLRRTSYEQYF.

The gene calls are TRBV7-9 and TRBJ2-7; D not certain. Trimming removed 3 bases at V and 6 bases at J, with 12 bases between. Per the germline V gene, CDR1 is SEHNR and CDR2 is FQNEAQ (reference sequence). This CDR3 is built from 13 residues. CDR3 in DNA: TGTGCCAGCAGCTTGAAGACGATGGGCGAGCAGTACTTC. This gives the protein CASSLKTMGEQYF.

The J gene is TRBJ1-4, the V gene TRBV6-1, with a weak D call TRBD1 (5 bases). Germline-derived CDR1 and CDR2 are MNHNS and SASEGT. V lost 2 bases and J lost 4, with 11 bases in between. This CDR3 is 15 amino acids long. For the CDR3, the DNA is TGTGCCAGCAGTGAAAGGGGCGCCGGTAATGAAAAACTGTTTTTT. Translation gives CASSERGAGNEKLFF.

J is TRBJ2-2 and V is TRBV12-3 or TRBV12-4, with D unclear. Trimming stripped 2 bases from V and 0 bases from J, with 1 base between. The CDR3 length is 13 residues. CDR3: CASSLPNTGELFF. The DNA for the CDR3 is TGTGCCAGCAGTTTACCGAACACCGGGGAGCTGTTTTTT.

The chain carries TRBV27 and TRBJ1-1; D not resolved. Trimming pared 0 bases from V and 1 base from J, leaving 6 bases between. From germline, CDR1 is MNHEY and CDR2 SMNVEV (reference sequence). The CDR3 consists of 14 residues. CDR3 in amino acids: CASSLSNGNTEAFF. DNA of the CDR3: TGTGCCAGCAGTTTATCGAACGGGAACACTGAAGCTTTCTTT.

The chain links TRBV7-3 to TRBJ2-3; no clear D gene. The CDR3 totals 14 residues. Trimming took off 5 bases at V and 2 bases at J, with 11 bases between the two ends. CDR1 and CDR2 from the germline V gene are SGHTA and FQGTGA. This CDR3 is CASSVTGYTDTQYF. As DNA, the CDR3 is TGTGCCAGCAGCGTCACCGGGTACACAGATACGCAGTATTTT.